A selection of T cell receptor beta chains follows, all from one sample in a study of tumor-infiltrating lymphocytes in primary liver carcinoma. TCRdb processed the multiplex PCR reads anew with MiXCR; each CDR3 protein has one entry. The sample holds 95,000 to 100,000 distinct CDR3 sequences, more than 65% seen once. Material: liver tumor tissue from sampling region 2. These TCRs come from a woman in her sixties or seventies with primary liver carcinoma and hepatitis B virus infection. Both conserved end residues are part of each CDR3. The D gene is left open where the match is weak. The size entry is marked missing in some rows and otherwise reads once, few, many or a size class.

CDR3: CASRAGGARNYGYTF
DNA: TGTGCCAGCAGAGCCGGGGGTGCTCGAAACTATGGCTACACCTTC
length: 15
V: TRBV28
J: TRBJ1-2
size: few
D: -

CDR3: CSVASDRGTCNEQFF
DNA: TGCAGCGTTGCATCGGACAGGGGGACCTGCAATGAGCAGTTCTTC
length: 15
V: TRBV29-1
J: TRBJ2-1
size: -
D: TRBD1

CDR3: CASSLPGTADTHYF
DNA: TGTGCCAGCAGCTTACCTGGGACGGCAGATACGCACTATTTT
length: 14
V: TRBV7-9
J: TRBJ2-3
size: -
D: -

CDR3: CASRPSQGGAFF
DNA: TGTGCCAGCAGGCCTAGTCAGGGGGGAGCTTTCTTT
length: 12
V: TRBV6-5
J: TRBJ1-1
size: many
D: TRBD1

CDR3: CAGSFWTSTDTQYF
DNA: TGCGCCGGCAGCTTCTGGACTAGCACAGATACGCAGTATTTT
length: 14
V: TRBV11-3
J: TRBJ2-3
size: -
D: -

CDR3: CASSPGLGDRGANVLTF
DNA: TGTGCCAGCAGTCCGGGACTAGGTGACCGTGGGGCCAACGTCCTGACTTTC
length: 17
V: TRBV11-1
J: TRBJ2-6
size: -
D: TRBD2

CDR3: CASSNRATTVNEQFF
DNA: TGTGCCAGCAGCAACCGGGCCACCACCGTCAATGAGCAGTTCTTC
length: 15
V: TRBV12-3/TRBV12-4
J: TRBJ2-1
size: many
D: -

CDR3: CASSLGPHESYGQYF
DNA: TGTGCCAGTAGCTTAGGCCCACATGAATCTTACGGGCAGTACTTC
length: 15
V: TRBV11-3
J: TRBJ2-7
size: -
D: -

CDR3: CGLDSGRDNEQFF
DNA: TGCGGTTTAGATAGCGGGCGGGACAATGAGCAGTTCTTC
length: 13
V: TRBV20-1
J: TRBJ2-1
size: -
D: TRBD2

CDR3: CSVQSWGTNLYTQYF
DNA: TGCAGCGTTCAATCGTGGGGGACTAACCTCTATACGCAGTATTTT
length: 15
V: TRBV29-1
J: TRBJ2-3
size: -
D: TRBD2

CDR3: CASGPSGGCQTQYF
DNA: TGTGCCAGCGGCCCTAGCGGGGGCTGTCAGACCCAGTATTTC
length: 14
V: TRBV11-2
J: TRBJ2-5
size: -
D: TRBD2

CDR3: CASSPAGRSNQPQHF
DNA: TGTGCCAGCAGTCCCGCGGGACGGAGCAATCAGCCCCAGCATTTT
length: 15
V: TRBV2
J: TRBJ1-5
size: -
D: -

CDR3: CASRTGPDQPQHF
DNA: TGTGCCAGCAGAACTGGCCCTGATCAGCCCCAGCATTTT
length: 13
V: TRBV6-5
J: TRBJ1-5
size: many
D: -

CDR3: CASSLGQGGRAGYNEHFF
DNA: TGTGCAAGCAGCCTAGGTCAAGGCGGGAGGGCCGGCTACAATGAGCATTTCTTC
length: 18
V: TRBV11-3
J: TRBJ2-1
size: -
D: TRBD2

CDR3: CASGVNPTGLAENIQYF
DNA: TGTGCCAGCGGCGTAAACCCGACAGGGTTAGCCGAAAACATTCAGTACTTC
length: 17
V: TRBV6-6
J: TRBJ2-4
size: -
D: TRBD1

CDR3: CASSLQLSSMGPSPLHF
DNA: TGTGCCAGCAGTTTACAGCTGAGCAGCATGGGACCTTCACCCCTCCACTTT
length: 17
V: TRBV12-3/TRBV12-4
J: TRBJ1-6
size: -
D: -

CDR3: CASNLEVAAISPLQF
DNA: TGTGCCAGCAACTTAGAAGTGGCAGCCATCTCACCCCTCCAGTTT
length: 15
V: TRBV11-2
J: TRBJ1-6
size: -
D: -

CDR3: CGAGQGDEQYF
DNA: TGCGGTGCGGGACAGGGAGACGAGCAGTACTTC
length: 11
V: TRBV20-1
J: TRBJ2-7
size: -
D: TRBD1